These 19 T cell receptor beta chains share one sample of origin, sequenced in a study of control samples from healthy donors and cancer patients. Sequencing was performed with immunoSEQ multiplex PCR; in TCRdb, only in-frame clones are kept and a portion is missing. The sample lists 170,000 or so clones; 94% were seen once. The material sequenced was blood. These receptors all stem from a woman between 18 and 29 years old in good health.

The V gene is TRBV3-1 (or the pseudogene TRBV3-2), the J gene TRBJ1-1; D may be TRBD1 (5 bases). Germline V gene sequence: CDR1 LGHDT, CDR2 YNNKEL (reference sequence). This CDR3 has 12 residues. The V end was cut by 1 base, the J end by 6 bases, with 6 bases between. CDR3 DNA sequence: TGTGCCAGCAGCCAAGTAGGGGCTGAAGCTTTCTTT. It is translated as CASSQVGAEAFF.

The chain employs TRBV6-2 or TRBV6-3 and TRBJ1-1; D uncertain. From germline, CDR1 is MNHEY and CDR2 SVGEGT. Between the trimmed V and J ends, which lost 2 bases and 1 base, there was a span of 14 bases. The CDR3 covers 16 residues. CDR3 bases: TGTGCCAGCAGTTACCCCCTACTTCAGGCGAACACTGAAGCTTTCTTT. Its protein is CASSYPLLQANTEAFF.

CDR3 sequence reads: CASSLGTGPTNEKLFF. DNA of the CDR3: TGCGCCAGCAGCCTCGGGACAGGTCCAACTAATGAAAAACTGTTTTTT. V is TRBV4-1 and J is TRBJ1-4, with 8 bases identical to TRBD1. The CDR3 loop spans 16 amino acids. With V trimmed by 4 bases and J by 0 bases, 4 bases remained unmatched. Per germline, CDR1 MGHRA and CDR2 YSYEKL.

The V and J genes are TRBV2 and TRBJ1-2; D unclear. Germline CDR1 SNHLY, CDR2 FYNNEI. The CDR3 totals 12 residues. Trimming removed 5 bases at V and 6 bases at J, with 10 bases between. The CDR3 here is CASSQTSDGYTF. For the CDR3, the DNA is TGTGCCAGCAGTCAGACTTCAGATGGCTACACCTTC.

The genes are TRBV18 and TRBJ1-2; possible D gene TRBD1, 6 bases. This CDR3 contains 13 residues. CDR1 KGHSH and CDR2 LQKENI come from the germline V gene. Trimming shortened V by 4 bases and J by 8 bases, and 14 bases separated the two germline ends. Here the CDR3 reads CASSLTGQKGYTF. In DNA form, the CDR3 reads TGTGCCAGCTCACTTACAGGACAGAAGGGCTACACCTTC.

V and J are TRBV4-2 and TRBJ2-6; D not resolved. Trimming removed 4 bases from V and 3 bases from J, with 13 bases in between. The germline gives CDR1 LGHNA, CDR2 YNFKEQ. The CDR3 runs to 16 residues. CDR3 sequence (DNA): TGTGCCAGCAGCCTTCCTGGGTCGGGTGGGGCCAACGTCCTGACTTTC. Residues: CASSLPGSGGANVLTF.

The chain combines TRBV7-9 with TRBJ1-1; 9 nucleotides line up with TRBD1. The CDR3 sequence is 14 residues long. The germline gives CDR1 SEHNR, CDR2 FQNEAQ (reference sequence). With V trimmed by 5 bases and J by 4 bases, 5 bases remained unmatched. The CDR3 sequence is CASSPSGQGTEAFF. CDR3 nucleotide sequence: TGTGCCAGCAGCCCCTCGGGACAGGGCACTGAAGCTTTCTTT.

The chain is built from TRBV24-1 and TRBJ2-7; 9 bases agree with TRBD2. Trimming at V came to 7 bases and at J to 6 bases, leaving 6 bases not matched to a gene. The CDR3 runs 13 residues. Germline CDR1 is KGHDR and CDR2 is SFDVKD. The CDR3 nucleotides read TGTGCCACCAGGGGGACTAGCACAAGCGAGCAGTACTTC. Translated: CATRGTSTSEQYF.

The chain uses TRBV7-2 and TRBJ2-1; 7 bases are a match to TRBD2. The germline CDR1 and CDR2 sequences are SGHTA and FQGNSA. V gave up 1 base and J gave up 4 bases; unmatched junction bases: 7. The CDR3 runs 16 residues. CDR3 coding DNA: TGTGCCAGCAGCTTAGAGCCCGAGCGGGGATACAATGAGCAGTTCTTC. This encodes CASSLEPERGYNEQFF.

DNA for the CDR3: TGTGCCAGCAGCAACTACAGGGGGTTGAACACTGAAGCTTTCTTT. Encoded protein: CASSNYRGLNTEAFF. The V call is TRBV11-3, the J call TRBJ1-1, with 8 nucleotides matching TRBD1. V shed 5 bases, J shed 0 bases, and the junction held 5 bases outside the gene matches. The CDR3 contains 15 residues. Germline loops: CDR1 SGHNT, CDR2 YENEEA.

The chain is built from TRBV18 and TRBJ1-2, with D unclear. The V and J ends lost 0 bases and 2 bases respectively, with 7 bases between them. Germline CDR1 reads KGHSH; CDR2 reads LQKENI. This CDR3 is built from 14 residues. CDR3 residues: CASSPPAENYGYTF. CDR3 sequence (DNA): TGTGCCAGCTCACCACCGGCAGAGAACTATGGCTACACCTTC. Variable domain in full (rest from reference TRBV18 and TRBJ1-2): NAGVMQNPRHLVRRRGQEARLRCSPMKGHSHVYWYRQLPEEGLKFMVYLQKENIIDESGMPKERFSAEFPKEGPSILRIQQVVRGDSAAYFCASSPPAENYGYTFGSGTRLTVV.

This chain uses TRBV9 with TRBJ2-3; the match to TRBD1 covers 7 bases. The CDR3 runs to 15 residues. With 0 bases clipped from V and 0 bases from J, the junction kept 1 base outside the gene matches. Germline V CDR1 and CDR2: SGDLS, YYNGEE. In nucleotides, the CDR3 is TGTGCCAGCAGCGTAGAGGGGGCTAGCACAGATACGCAGTATTTT. This encodes CASSVEGASTDTQYF.

The CDR3 sequence: CASSFDPSGYGYTF. The DNA of the CDR3 is TGCGCCAGCAGCTTCGATCCTTCAGGCTATGGCTACACCTTC. The V gene is TRBV5-1, the J gene TRBJ1-2; D call uncertain. V shed 2 bases and J shed 4 bases, with 12 bases lying between them. CDR1 is SGHRS and CDR2 is YFSETQ in the germline V gene. The CDR3 length is 14 residues.

This sequence joins TRBV24-1 and TRBJ2-5, with D possibly being TRBD1 (6 bases). V lost 4 bases, J lost 1 base, and 12 bases lay in between. The V gene's germline CDR1 is KGHDR and CDR2 SFDVKD. The CDR3 loop spans 15 amino acids. CDR3 region: CATSESGAGQETQYF. In DNA, the CDR3 is TGTGCCACCAGTGAATCAGGGGCAGGCCAAGAGACCCAGTACTTC.

V gene TRBV7-8 combines with J gene TRBJ2-2; TRBD2 matches 10 bases. V dropped 8 bases and J dropped 6; count of bases not matched to a gene: 9. The CDR3 is made up of 15 amino acids. Germline lookup yields CDR1 SGHVS and CDR2 FQNEAQ. CDR3 coding DNA: TGTGCCAGCCGTAGCCTAGCGGGAGATGCCGGGGAGCTGTTTTTT. Its translation is CASRSLAGDAGELFF.

V and J are TRBV5-1 and TRBJ1-4; 9 bases fit TRBD1. The CDR3 has 15 amino acids. Losses at the gene ends were 4 bases for V and 7 bases for J; bases not matched to a gene: 8. Per the germline V gene, CDR1 is SGHRS and CDR2 is YFSETQ. CDR3 coding DNA: TGCGCCAGCAGCCCCAGGACAGGGGAGGGTGAAAAACTGTTTTTT. This gives the protein CASSPRTGEGEKLFF.

The genes are TRBV27 and TRBJ1-2, with TRBD1 identical over 10 bases. V dropped 6 bases and J dropped 2; count of bases not matched to a gene: 6. The V gene's germline CDR1 is MNHEY and CDR2 SMNVEV (reference sequence). The CDR3 loop spans 15 amino acids. The CDR3 DNA reads as TGTGCCAGCAGCCGAGGACAGGGGGAGAACTATGGCTACACCTTC. This sequence encodes CASSRGQGENYGYTF.

This chain connects TRBV10-3 to TRBJ1-5, with 10 bases that match TRBD1. The CDR3 has 14 amino acids. Germline V CDR1 and CDR2: ENHRY, SYGVKD. V lost 6 bases and J lost 5; bases outside the gene matches: 4. The DNA of the CDR3 is TGTGCCATCAGCTTGGGACAGGGGCATCAGCCCCAGCATTTT. Translated, it gives CAISLGQGHQPQHF.

The chain is built from TRBV28 and TRBJ1-5, with D hard to call. The CDR3 sequence is 15 residues long. V dropped 2 bases and J dropped 6 bases, with 14 bases sitting between them. Germline CDR1 and CDR2: MDHEN and SYDVKM. In DNA form, the CDR3 reads TGTGCCAGCAGTTTAGGCAGGAAGGGAAGTCAGCCCCAGCATTTT. This codes for CASSLGRKGSQPQHF. Filled out from reference TRBV28 and TRBJ1-5, the complete variable domain reads DVKVTQSSRYLVKRTGEKVFLECVQDMDHENMFWYRQDPGLGLRLIYFSYDVKMKEKGDIPEGYSVSREKKERFSLILESASTNQTSMYLCASSLGRKGSQPQHFGDGTRLSIL.